These T cell receptor beta chains were read from a single sample in a study of T cell changes during pregnancy in multiple sclerosis. Libraries were prepared by immunoSEQ multiplex PCR; TCRdb keeps only in-frame clonotypes and omits some of them. The data show about 60,000 clones, with 90% to 95% seen just once and about 0.85% held by the top ten. The sequencing here drew on peripheral blood, taken in the first trimester of pregnancy. Source of these receptors: a female donor with multiple sclerosis, enrolled in a pregnancy study. Each CDR3 is given with its conserved first and last residue. A D gene is named only where the DNA matches it firmly. Size tells how often a clone was seen (once, few, many) or the class of an expanded clone, and some rows leave it out.

cdr3_aa clone_size j_call d_call v_call
CASSVGQLKVANTEAFF few TRBJ1-1 - TRBV9
CASSNLQAGYTF - TRBJ1-2 - TRBV19
CASSNRMASEPQHF - TRBJ1-5 - TRBV7-2
CASGGDRRLSGANVLTF - TRBJ2-6 TRBD2 TRBV9
CASSEGKGANQGNEQFF - TRBJ2-1 TRBD1 TRBV6-1
CASSVAGQATDTQYF - TRBJ2-3 TRBD1 TRBV2
CASSVDRGGTDTQYF - TRBJ2-3 - TRBV9
CASSLETGATYEQYF - TRBJ2-7 TRBD1 TRBV5-1
CASSDPRAHNEQFF - TRBJ2-1 - TRBV25-1
CASSRVVNSGNTIYF - TRBJ1-3 - TRBV6-6
CASSPGSEGEQYF few TRBJ2-7 - TRBV7-3
CASSLGPGDADTQYF - TRBJ2-3 - TRBV4-3
CASSPLPRGTGELFF - TRBJ2-2 - TRBV18
CATSKQAEGNTIYF - TRBJ1-3 - TRBV15
CASSPRDGRNTEAFF - TRBJ1-1 - TRBV18
CASSSLGGDYGYTF - TRBJ1-2 - TRBV5-4
CAIRSGSSNQPQHF - TRBJ1-5 - TRBV10-3
CASSLGTSGGLSYNEQFF - TRBJ2-1 TRBD2 TRBV7-6
CASSPDRGLKTQYF - TRBJ2-5 TRBD1 TRBV7-3
CASSRYREAISGNTIYF once TRBJ1-3 - TRBV14
CASSLTRGGNEQYF - TRBJ2-7 - TRBV5-5
CASSQPQGSPSEQYF - TRBJ2-7 - TRBV5-4
CSATPSFEAFF - TRBJ1-1 - TRBV20-1
CASSYSVFGSPLHF few TRBJ1-6 - TRBV6-6
CASSIQYSDTQYF - TRBJ2-3 - TRBV5-6
CASSAGVGNQPQHF once TRBJ1-5 - TRBV2
CASSQPGHYEKLFF - TRBJ1-4 - TRBV4-3
CASSQLGGTSEQYF - TRBJ2-7 TRBD2 TRBV11-2
CASSSPPTSGGLPDTQYF - TRBJ2-3 TRBD2 TRBV7-9
CASSHFGVVYEQYF - TRBJ2-7 - TRBV19
CSVRTGDQPQHF - TRBJ1-5 TRBD1 TRBV29-1
CASSVDPAGTPLHF - TRBJ1-6 - TRBV9
CASSNREYNSPLHF - TRBJ1-6 - TRBV6-1
CASSLGGTGRTEAFF - TRBJ1-1 TRBD1 TRBV5-1
CASSSSRGRIYGYTF - TRBJ1-2 TRBD1 TRBV7-2
CASSSGQGAFEQYF - TRBJ2-7 TRBD1 TRBV7-6
CASSRGQVQFF - TRBJ2-1 TRBD1 TRBV13
CASSLGPGGAPGELFF - TRBJ2-2 TRBD2 TRBV5-4
CASSPTGEGGYTF - TRBJ1-2 TRBD1 TRBV18
CASSVAQGANTGELFF - TRBJ2-2 TRBD1 TRBV9
CATRAGSSVGTDTQYF - TRBJ2-3 TRBD2 TRBV10-3
CASSRDRADSNQPQHF - TRBJ1-5 TRBD1 TRBV5-1
CASSLSRDRGVLYF - TRBJ2-7 TRBD1 TRBV27
CASRHSTTDTQYF - TRBJ2-3 - TRBV9
CASSIGGRGFYGYTF few TRBJ1-2 - TRBV19
CASGWIGGSGSPLHF - TRBJ1-6 - TRBV4-3
CASSQNPVAGEQFF - TRBJ2-1 TRBD2 TRBV7-7